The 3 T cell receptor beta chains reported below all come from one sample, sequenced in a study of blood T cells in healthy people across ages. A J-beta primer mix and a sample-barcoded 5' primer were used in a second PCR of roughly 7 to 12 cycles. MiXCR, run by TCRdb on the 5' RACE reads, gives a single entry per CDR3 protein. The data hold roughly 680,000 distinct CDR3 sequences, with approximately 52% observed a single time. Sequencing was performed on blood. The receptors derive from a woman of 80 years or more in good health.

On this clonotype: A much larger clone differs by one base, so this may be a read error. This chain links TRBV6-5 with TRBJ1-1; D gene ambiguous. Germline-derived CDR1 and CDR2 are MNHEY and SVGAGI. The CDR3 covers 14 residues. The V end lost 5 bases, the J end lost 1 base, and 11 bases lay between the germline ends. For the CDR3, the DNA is TGTGCCAGCAGTGATAGGGAGGGGAACACTGAAGCTTTCTTT. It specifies CASSDREGNTEAFF.

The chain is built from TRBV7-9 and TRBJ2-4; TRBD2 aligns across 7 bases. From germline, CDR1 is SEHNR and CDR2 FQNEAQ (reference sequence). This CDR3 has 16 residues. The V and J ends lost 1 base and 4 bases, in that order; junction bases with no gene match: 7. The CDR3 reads CASSLDKRGSKNIQYF. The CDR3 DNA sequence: TGTGCCAGCAGCTTAGATAAGCGGGGCTCGAAAAACATTCAGTACTTC.

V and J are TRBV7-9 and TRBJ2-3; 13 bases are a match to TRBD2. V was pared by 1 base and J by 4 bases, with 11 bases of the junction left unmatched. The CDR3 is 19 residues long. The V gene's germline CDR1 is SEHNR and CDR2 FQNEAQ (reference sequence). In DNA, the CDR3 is TGTGCCAGCAGCTTAGGGACAGGGAGACTAGCGGGAGGCCCAGATACGCAGTATTTT. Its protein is CASSLGTGRLAGGPDTQYF.